This is a list of T cell receptor beta chains from one sample in a study of a mutant IDH1 vaccine in newly diagnosed glioma. Profiling relied on immunoSEQ multiplex PCR, and the TCRdb table lists in-frame clones only, not all of them. The sample carries around 32,000 clones, around 80% recorded once. No antigen has been assigned to these receptors. This specimen consisted of PBMCs, obtained from a glioma patient whose treatment included an IDH1 peptide vaccine. The receptors stem from a man in his forties with glioma. Some clones in this sample may be carry-over from other donors' samples. CDR3s include the opening cysteine and the closing phenylalanine or tryptophan. D genes are given only for firm matches. A row's size may be missing; if present it is once, few, many or a size class.

CDR3aa,CDR3nt,abundance,j_gene,v_gene,d_gene
CASSFFRGEETQYF,TGTGCCAGCAGCTTCTTCCGGGGTGAAGAGACCCAGTACTTC,NA,TRBJ2-5,TRBV11-2,NA
CASSALQGKQPQHF,TGTGCCAGCAGTGCCTTACAGGGTAAACAGCCCCAGCATTTT,NA,TRBJ1-5,TRBV6-1,NA
CATFPGQGSYEQYF,TGTGCCACCTTTCCGGGACAGGGCTCGTACGAGCAGTACTTC,NA,TRBJ2-7,TRBV10-3,TRBD1
CASSEYGDSSYEQYF,TGTGCCAGCAGTGAATACGGGGACAGCTCCTACGAGCAGTACTTC,once,TRBJ2-7,TRBV25-1,TRBD1
CASSPRMGAQETQYF,TGTGCCAGCTCACCAAGAATGGGAGCCCAAGAGACCCAGTACTTC,medium-sized,TRBJ2-5,TRBV18,NA
CASSPRVGGMNTEAFF,TGTGCCAGCAGCCCCCGGGTGGGGGGCATGAACACTGAAGCTTTCTTT,NA,TRBJ1-1,TRBV14,NA
CASSQGAGTGGGYTF,TGTGCCAGCAGCCAAGGAGCCGGGACAGGGGGAGGCTACACCTTC,few,TRBJ1-2,TRBV4-2,TRBD1
CASSFWRETQYF,TGTGCCAGCAGCTTTTGGCGAGAGACCCAGTACTTC,NA,TRBJ2-5,TRBV7-2,NA
CASGTDGANVLTF,TGTGCCAGCGGGACAGACGGGGCCAACGTCCTGACTTTC,NA,TRBJ2-6,TRBV6-4,TRBD1
CASSLSGETQYF,TGTGCCAGCAGTTTATCAGGAGAGACCCAGTACTTC,NA,TRBJ2-5,TRBV27,NA
CASSLISGLESYEQYF,TGTGCCAGCAGCTTAATCTCCGGACTGGAAAGCTACGAGCAGTACTTC,NA,TRBJ2-7,TRBV7-8,NA
CASYRGGQDTEAFF,TGTGCCAGCTACAGGGGGGGCCAGGACACTGAAGCTTTCTTT,few,TRBJ1-1,TRBV19,TRBD1
CASSLYGGGPADTQYF,TGCGCCAGCAGCTTGTACGGCGGGGGGCCCGCAGATACGCAGTATTTT,NA,TRBJ2-3,TRBV5-1,TRBD2
CASSVGGDSEQFF,TGTGCCAGCAGCGTAGGAGGGGATAGTGAGCAGTTCTTC,few,TRBJ2-1,TRBV9,NA
CASRPANQETQYF,TGCGCCAGCAGACCAGCTAACCAAGAGACCCAGTACTTC,NA,TRBJ2-5,TRBV5-1,NA
CASSVAVTGGSGANVLTF,TGTGCCAGCAGCGTAGCGGTGACAGGGGGCTCTGGGGCCAACGTCCTGACTTTC,NA,TRBJ2-6,TRBV9,TRBD1
CASTQGAAYEQYF,TGTGCCAGCACACAGGGGGCTGCCTACGAGCAGTACTTC,once,TRBJ2-7,TRBV28,TRBD1
CASSLLVAGLTSGANVLTF,TGTGCCAGCAGTTTATTAGTAGCGGGCCTAACCTCTGGGGCCAACGTCCTGACTTTC,NA,TRBJ2-6,TRBV27,TRBD2
CASSQDQSGVGTQYF,TGCGCCAGCAGCCAAGATCAGAGCGGGGTGGGGACCCAGTACTTC,NA,TRBJ2-5,TRBV4-1,TRBD2
CATSRGASGGANEQFF,TGTGCCACCAGCAGAGGCGCCAGCGGGGGGGCAAATGAGCAGTTCTTC,NA,TRBJ2-1,TRBV15,TRBD2
CASSPLAGFGTEAFF,TGCGCCAGCAGCCCCCTGGCGGGGTTTGGCACTGAAGCTTTCTTT,NA,TRBJ1-1,TRBV5-1,NA
CASSVGMGVNTEAFF,TGTGCCAGCAGCGTAGGAATGGGGGTGAACACTGAAGCTTTCTTT,few,TRBJ1-1,TRBV9,NA
CASLTRGPKETQYF,TGTGCCAGCCTAACCAGGGGCCCAAAAGAGACCCAGTACTTC,NA,TRBJ2-5,TRBV28,NA
CASSVGGGMSSGNTIYF,TGTGCCAGCAGCGTAGGAGGAGGAATGAGCTCTGGAAACACCATATATTTT,NA,TRBJ1-3,TRBV9,NA
CTSSQPGTDSYEQYF,TGCACCAGCAGCCAACCCGGGACAGATTCCTACGAGCAGTACTTC,NA,TRBJ2-7,TRBV1,NA
CASSLGGLAGQFF,TGTGCCAGCAGCTTAGGGGGACTAGCGGGGCAGTTCTTC,NA,TRBJ2-1,TRBV7-2,TRBD2
CASSSGTAQEETQYF,TGTGCCAGCAGCTCCGGGACAGCTCAGGAAGAGACCCAGTACTTC,NA,TRBJ2-5,TRBV6-1,TRBD1
CASRTVGGPYEQYF,TGTGCCAGCAGGACCGTAGGAGGTCCCTACGAGCAGTACTTC,NA,TRBJ2-7,TRBV6-5,NA
CASSQQGRNTEAFF,TGCGCCAGCAGCCAACAGGGGCGTAACACTGAAGCTTTCTTT,NA,TRBJ1-1,TRBV4-3,NA
CASRPDRVSGTQYF,TGCGCCAGCAGGCCGGACAGGGTTTCAGGGACCCAGTACTTC,NA,TRBJ2-5,TRBV5-1,TRBD1
CASSWAGGDNTGELFF,TGCGCCAGCAGCTGGGCGGGGGGCGACAACACCGGGGAGCTGTTTTTT,NA,TRBJ2-2,TRBV5-1,TRBD2
CASSRGVETQYF,TGTGCCAGCAGTCGTGGGGTAGAGACCCAGTACTTC,NA,TRBJ2-5,TRBV9,NA
CASSTRTGGKPGEQYF,TGTGCCAGCAGTACCCGGACAGGGGGGAAGCCCGGCGAGCAGTACTTC,NA,TRBJ2-7,TRBV6-6,TRBD1
CASSVAVDSGYTF,TGTGCCAGCAGCGTAGCTGTAGATTCTGGCTACACCTTC,NA,TRBJ1-2,TRBV9,NA
CAWSVGVANYGYTF,TGTGCCTGGAGTGTGGGTGTAGCGAACTATGGCTACACCTTC,NA,TRBJ1-2,TRBV30,NA
CASSFTGVSSTDTQYF,TGTGCCAGCAGTTTTACAGGGGTTAGTAGCACAGATACGCAGTATTTT,NA,TRBJ2-3,TRBV27,TRBD1
CAWSVPGTSRRVLAFF,TGTGCCTGGAGTGTACCCGGGACAAGCCGGCGCGTTTTAGCTTTCTTT,NA,TRBJ1-1,TRBV30,NA
CASSLGDRAQETQYF,TGCGCCAGCAGCTTGGGGGACAGAGCCCAAGAGACCCAGTACTTC,NA,TRBJ2-5,TRBV5-1,TRBD1
CASSSLTEGSNSPLHF,TGTGCCAGCAGCTCACTGACAGAAGGATCTAATTCACCCCTCCACTTT,few,TRBJ1-6,TRBV5-6,NA
CAWGLSGGWSDTQYF,TGTGCCTGGGGACTTAGCGGGGGGTGGTCAGATACGCAGTATTTT,NA,TRBJ2-3,TRBV30,TRBD2
CASNQQGGIGGELFF,TGCGCCAGCAACCAACAGGGTGGTATAGGCGGGGAGCTGTTTTTT,once,TRBJ2-2,TRBV23-1,NA
CASSLDNSNQPQHF,TGTGCCAGCAGCTTAGACAATAGCAATCAGCCCCAGCATTTT,NA,TRBJ1-5,TRBV7-9,NA
CASSESGVRGLEKLFF,TGCGCCAGCAGTGAGTCAGGGGTCAGGGGGCTTGAAAAACTGTTTTTT,NA,TRBJ1-4,TRBV10-2,TRBD1
CASGTGTFGYTF,TGCGCCAGTGGGACAGGGACCTTCGGCTACACCTTC,NA,TRBJ1-2,TRBV5-1,TRBD1
CASSSPRDRGEAFF,TGTGCCAGCAGCTCCCCCCGGGACAGGGGTGAAGCTTTCTTT,NA,TRBJ1-1,TRBV7-9,TRBD1